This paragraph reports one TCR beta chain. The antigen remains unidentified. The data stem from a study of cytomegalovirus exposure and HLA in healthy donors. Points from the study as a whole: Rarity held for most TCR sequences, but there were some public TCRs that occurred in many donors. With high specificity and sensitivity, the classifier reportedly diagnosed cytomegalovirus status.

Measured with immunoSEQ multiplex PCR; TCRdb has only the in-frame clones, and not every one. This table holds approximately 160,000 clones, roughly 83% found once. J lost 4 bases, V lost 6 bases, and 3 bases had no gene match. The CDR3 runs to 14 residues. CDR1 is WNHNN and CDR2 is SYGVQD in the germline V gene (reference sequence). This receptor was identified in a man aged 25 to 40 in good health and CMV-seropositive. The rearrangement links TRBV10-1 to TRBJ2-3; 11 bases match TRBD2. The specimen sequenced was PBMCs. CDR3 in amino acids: CASRATSGADTQYF. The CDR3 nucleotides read TGCGCCAGCAGAGCGACTAGCGGGGCAGATACGCAGTATTTT.